The 11 T cell receptor beta chains given below trace back to one sample, sequenced in a study of T cell responses to AZD1222 COVID-19 vaccine (dated by TCRdb to the early 2020s). Library preparation used the immunoSEQ multiplex PCR assay. Held by TCRdb, this immuneACCESS table contains in-frame sequences only and omits some clones. Under half of the omission traces to an unresolved V gene where checked; the cause of the rest is unknown. The sample table contains about 120,000 clones; only one count was recorded for 87% of them. The ten largest account for approximately 2.6% of the sample. Read against the paper, the sample's time point label means: about 28 days (+/-7) after the second vaccine dose. Here the sequenced sample was peripheral blood, taken 28 days after the second AZD1222 dose. Source of these receptors: an adult who received the AZD1222 COVID-19 vaccine.

The CDR3 spells CASSTRQGAGGELFF. The CDR3 DNA is TGTGCCAGCAGTACCCGACAGGGGGCTGGCGGGGAGCTGTTTTTT. This chain joins TRBV27 and TRBJ2-2; 10 nucleotides line up with TRBD1. Germline V gene lookup returns CDR1 MNHEY and CDR2 SMNVEV (reference sequence). The CDR3 is 15 residues long. The junction had 7 bases not matched to a gene; V was cut back by 5 bases and J by 7 bases.

The chain couples TRBV18 to TRBJ1-5; D might be TRBD1 (5 bases). The CDR3 contains 16 residues. The V and J ends lost 2 bases and 0 bases respectively, with 11 bases between them. Germline V gives CDR1 KGHSH, CDR2 LQKENI. The CDR3 sequence is CASSPEGRNSNQPQHF. CDR3 sequence (DNA): TGTGCCAGCTCACCAGAGGGACGGAATAGCAATCAGCCCCAGCATTTT.

This sequence joins TRBV5-8 and TRBJ1-1; maybe TRBD1 (5 bases). The V end was cut by 3 bases, the J end by 5 bases, with 17 bases between. Germline V gene lookup returns CDR1 SGHTS and CDR2 YDEGEE. This CDR3 spans 15 amino acids. In DNA form, the CDR3 reads TGTGCCAGCAGCTACGGGACGCGTCGCGGGACTGAAGCTTTCTTT. It yields the protein CASSYGTRRGTEAFF.

The V call is TRBV19, the J call TRBJ1-6, with a possible D match to TRBD1 (5 bases). Germline values: CDR1 LNHDA, CDR2 SQIVND (reference sequence). This CDR3 contains 15 residues. V was clipped by 6 bases and J by 6 bases, with 15 bases between them. CDR3 in DNA: TGTGCCAGTAGAGGACCCGGGACGGTTAATTCACCCCTCCACTTT. Its translation: CASRGPGTVNSPLHF.

The chain recombines TRBV5-8 with TRBJ2-3; 7 bases match TRBD1. The germline CDR1 and CDR2 sequences are SGHTS and YDEGEE. V was clipped by 5 bases and J by 1 base; unmatched bases: 7. This CDR3 region has 15 residues. In DNA form, the CDR3 reads TGTGCCAGCAGTTACGACAGGGTAGGCACAGATACGCAGTATTTT. Translated: CASSYDRVGTDTQYF.

This sequence joins TRBV7-8 and TRBJ1-1; D possibly corresponds to TRBD1 (5 bases). The CDR3 covers 13 residues. V was pared by 2 bases and J by 9 bases, with 13 bases between. In germline, CDR1 is SGHVS, CDR2 FQNEAQ. In DNA, the CDR3 is TGTGCCAGCAGCTTATTGACGGGGGGTCAAGCTTTCTTT. Translated: CASSLLTGGQAFF.

This chain uses TRBV7-9 with TRBJ2-7; either TRBD1 or TRBD2 may supply D (6 bases each). The CDR3 length is 15 residues. The V end was cut by 0 bases, the J end by 5 bases, with 14 bases between. Germline-derived CDR1 and CDR2 are SEHNR and FQNEAQ (reference sequence). CDR3 coding DNA: TGTGCCAGCAGCTTAGCGGTGGAGGGGGGAGACGAGCAGTACTTC. Its protein product is CASSLAVEGGDEQYF.

The chain uses TRBV19 and TRBJ2-7, with D hard to call. The CDR3 totals 14 residues. V was cut by 1 base and J by 2 bases, with 9 bases left in between. Germline V gene data show CDR1 as LNHDA and CDR2 as SQIVND (reference sequence). The chain's CDR3 is CASSIVHTTYEQYF. The CDR3, as DNA: TGTGCCAGTAGTATAGTCCACACAACCTACGAGCAGTACTTC.

The V gene is TRBV7-9, the J gene TRBJ2-7; 9 bases fit TRBD1. J was trimmed by 5 bases and V by 4 bases; bases with no gene match: 9. Germline CDR1 reads SEHNR; CDR2 reads FQNEAQ (reference sequence). This CDR3 has 15 amino acids. The CDR3 bases are TGTGCCAGCAGCTACGGGTTGACAGGGGGTCACGAGCAGTACTTC. Encoded protein: CASSYGLTGGHEQYF.

The J gene is TRBJ2-5, the V gene TRBV11-2; D might be TRBD2 (6 bases). Trimming pared 7 bases from V and 5 bases from J, leaving 20 bases between. CDR1 is SGHAT and CDR2 is FQNNGV in the germline V gene. The CDR3 sequence is 15 residues long. The CDR3 region has the DNA TGTGCCAGCAACACACTTTTGGGCGGAGGGGAGACCCAGTACTTC. It yields the protein CASNTLLGGGETQYF.

The genes are TRBV6-4 and TRBJ2-2, with a possible D match to TRBD1 (6 bases). CDR1 is MRHNA and CDR2 is SNTAGT in the germline V gene. CDR3 length: 13 amino acids. With 6 bases removed from V and 4 bases from J, the gap between germline ends came to 9 bases. The CDR3 sequence: CASRGAGTGELFF. CDR3 in DNA: TGTGCCAGCAGGGGGGCAGGCACCGGGGAGCTGTTTTTT.